These 20 T cell receptor beta chains were all obtained from the same sample, sequenced in a study of T cell responses to AZD1222 COVID-19 vaccine. Assay used: immunoSEQ multiplex PCR; TCRdb lists only in-frame clones, some missing. The sample carries more than 150,000 clones, 94% recorded once. Source: peripheral blood, taken 28 days after the second AZD1222 dose. These receptor sequences come from an adult who received the AZD1222 COVID-19 vaccine.

This clone appeared a single time. The chain combines TRBV12-5 with TRBJ1-2, with 8 bases fitting TRBD1. CDR1 and CDR2 (germline): LGHNT, FRNRAP. Trimming at V came to 5 bases and at J to 8 bases, leaving 16 bases not matched to a gene. The CDR3 runs to 16 residues. CDR3 DNA sequence: TGTGCTAGTGGTACGACAGGGGCAACGGTGCGAGCAGGCTACACCTTC. It encodes CASGTTGATVRAGYTF.

The chain joins TRBV18 to TRBJ1-1; 8 bases line up with TRBD1. The CDR3 sequence is 14 residues long. Germline CDR1 reads KGHSH; CDR2 reads LQKENI. Losses at the gene ends were 6 bases for V and 5 bases for J; bases not matched to a gene: 8. CDR3 in DNA: TGTGCCAGCTCCCCCATTGACAGGGGTACTGAAGCTTTCTTT. It translates to CASSPIDRGTEAFF.

The gene calls are TRBV19 and TRBJ2-1; D possibly corresponds to TRBD2 (7 bases). Germline V CDR1 and CDR2: LNHDA, SQIVND (reference sequence). The V end was cut by 5 bases, the J end by 4 bases, with 18 bases between. CDR3 length equals 16 residues. CDR3 loop: CASSFSQAGAYNEQFF. The CDR3 nucleotides read TGTGCCAGTAGTTTCTCTCAGGCGGGGGCTTACAATGAGCAGTTCTTC.

This chain links TRBV7-2 with TRBJ2-1; weak D call: TRBD2 (5 bases). The CDR3 runs to 15 residues. Between the trimmed V and J ends, which lost 3 bases and 5 bases, there was a span of 14 bases. The germline V gene has CDR1 SGHTA and CDR2 FQGNSA. CDR3 amino acids: CASSFLLLGHNEQFF. The CDR3 region has the DNA TGTGCCAGCAGCTTTTTATTACTAGGGCACAATGAGCAGTTCTTC.

In its sample, this clone was seen once. V usage is TRBV2 and J usage is TRBJ1-4, with unresolved D. The CDR3 is 13 residues long. The V end was cut by 6 bases, the J end by 0 bases, with 5 bases between. Germline V CDR1 and CDR2: SNHLY, FYNNEI. CDR3 in DNA: TGTGCCAGCAGCCGTTCAACTAATGAAAAACTGTTTTTT. Protein product: CASSRSTNEKLFF.

The CDR3 sequence is CASSGPTDTQYF. As DNA, the CDR3 is TGTGCCAGCAGTGGGCCCACAGATACGCAGTATTTT. The J gene is TRBJ2-3, the V gene TRBV28; unclear D gene. CDR3 length: 12 residues. Trimming took 5 bases from V and 2 from J, leaving 5 bases between them. Germline V gives CDR1 MDHEN, CDR2 SYDVKM.

The chain recombines TRBV2 with TRBJ1-5, with TRBD1 as a possible D gene (5 bases). Per germline, CDR1 SNHLY and CDR2 FYNNEI. The CDR3 spans 11 residues. The V gene lost 8 bases and the J gene lost 15 bases, with 17 bases spanning the gap. Written as DNA, the CDR3 is TGTGCCAGCGGCCTAGCAGGGTTCAGGCATTTT. Its translation is CASGLAGFRHF.

The chain carries TRBV12-5 and TRBJ2-1; possibly TRBD2 for D (6 bases). V gave up 6 bases and J gave up 6 bases, with 18 bases separating them. The CDR3 length is 15 residues. Per the germline V gene, CDR1 is LGHNT and CDR2 is FRNRAP. The CDR3 region is CASGPFGGMSNEQFF. Written as DNA, the CDR3 is TGTGCTAGTGGCCCCTTTGGCGGGATGTCCAATGAGCAGTTCTTC.

This clone was observed a single time. The chain couples TRBV15 to TRBJ1-6; possible D gene TRBD1, 6 bases. The CDR3 runs 14 residues. V gave up 1 base and J gave up 7 bases, with 8 bases separating them. CDR1 and CDR2 from the germline V gene are LNHNV and YYDKDF (reference sequence). The CDR3 here is CATSRGTENSPLHF. The CDR3 DNA follows: TGTGCCACCAGCAGAGGGACAGAGAATTCACCCCTCCACTTT. The whole variable domain, filled in from reference TRBV15 and TRBJ1-6, reads DAMVIQNPRYQVTQFGKPVTLSCSQTLNHNVMYWYQQKSSQAPKLLFHYYDKDFNNEADTPDNFQSRRPNTSFCFLDIRSPGLGDTAMYLCATSRGTENSPLHFGNGTRLTVT.

The chain has TRBV6-6 and TRBJ1-1, with D hard to call. CDR1 and CDR2 (germline): MNHNY, SVGAGI (reference sequence). V lost 7 bases and J 0 bases, leaving 9 bases between the germline ends. This CDR3 is 13 amino acids long. The CDR3 spells CASTLIMNTEAFF. The CDR3 DNA reads TGTGCCAGCACCCTGATCATGAACACTGAAGCTTTCTTT.

V gene TRBV19 combines with J gene TRBJ1-1, with 7 bases lining up with TRBD1. J lost 5 bases, V lost 6 bases, and 9 bases had no gene match. The CDR3 has 14 residues. In germline, CDR1 is LNHDA, CDR2 SQIVND (reference sequence). The CDR3 bases are TGTGCCAGTAGCACCCGAGGGGGCCGTACTGAAGCTTTCTTT. Amino acid sequence: CASSTRGGRTEAFF.

The V and J genes are TRBV7-8 and TRBJ1-5; possible D gene TRBD1, 5 bases. Germline CDR1 is SGHVS and CDR2 is FQNEAQ. Trimming removed 5 bases at V and 11 bases at J, with 16 bases between. This CDR3 has 13 amino acids. CDR3 region: CASSPDIGRTQHF. Written as DNA, the CDR3 is TGTGCCAGCAGCCCGGACATAGGAAGAACCCAGCATTTT.

This clone is a singleton in its sample. This sequence joins TRBV7-8 and TRBJ1-2, with TRBD1 as a possible D gene (5 bases). The CDR3 runs 16 residues. Germline CDR1 and CDR2: SGHVS and FQNEAQ. V was shortened by 1 base and J by 4 bases, with 16 bases between the two germline ends. CDR3 residues: CASSLEEAGTTYGYTF. In DNA, the CDR3 is TGTGCCAGCAGCTTAGAGGAGGCAGGGACCACCTATGGCTACACCTTC.

The V and J genes are TRBV7-9 and TRBJ2-7; D is undetermined. The germline gives CDR1 SEHNR, CDR2 FQNEAQ (reference sequence). The germline V and J ends were trimmed by 6 bases and 2 bases, with 14 bases remaining between them. The CDR3 has 14 residues. CDR3 loop: CASRPSSFTYEQYF. CDR3 in DNA: TGTGCCAGCAGGCCCAGCAGTTTCACCTACGAGCAGTACTTC.

The CDR3 bases are TGTGCCAGCAGGGGACTAGACGATGAGCAGTTCTTC. It is translated as CASRGLDDEQFF. The chain recombines TRBV2 with TRBJ2-1; 8 positions agree with TRBD2. Germline CDR1 and CDR2: SNHLY and FYNNEI. V lost 6 bases and J lost 8; bases outside the gene matches: 3. The CDR3 has 12 amino acids.

The chain joins TRBV29-1 to TRBJ1-2; D remains ambiguous. Per the germline V gene, CDR1 is SQVTM and CDR2 is ANQGSEA. V dropped 7 bases and J dropped 8 bases, with 17 bases sitting between them. The CDR3 consists of 12 residues. CDR3 sequence: CSAPRLRGGYTF. Here the CDR3 DNA reads TGCAGCGCCCCCCGGCTCCGAGGGGGCTACACCTTC.

The gene calls are TRBV27 and TRBJ1-1, with 8 positions matching TRBD1. Germline trimming cut 3 bases from V and 9 bases from J; bases unmatched to any gene: 12. This CDR3 region has 15 residues. Germline V gene sequence: CDR1 MNHEY, CDR2 SMNVEV (reference sequence). The CDR3 loop is CASSFLGQGWGKAFF. The CDR3 nucleotides are TGTGCCAGCAGTTTCCTCGGACAGGGATGGGGTAAAGCTTTCTTT.

Concerning this clone: The sample carries other DNA sequences with the same CDR3. The rearrangement uses TRBV19 and TRBJ2-6; the match to TRBD1 covers 8 bases. CDR1 and CDR2 (germline): LNHDA, SQIVND (reference sequence). This CDR3 region has 17 residues. The V gene end was trimmed by 1 base and the J gene end by 0 bases; junction bases not matched to a gene: 2. The CDR3 DNA sequence: TGTGCCAGTAGTATAGGACAGGGGAGCTCTGGGGCCAACGTCCTGACTTTC. Amino acids: CASSIGQGSSGANVLTF. Supplemented by reference TRBV19 and TRBJ2-6, the full variable domain reads DGGITQSPKYLFRKEGQNVTLSCEQNLNHDAMYWYRQDPGQGLRLIYYSQIVNDFQKGDIAEGYSVSREKKESFPLTVTSAQKNPTAFYLCASSIGQGSSGANVLTFGAGSRLTVL.

The J gene is TRBJ1-5, the V gene TRBV30; D is perhaps TRBD1 (6 bases). The CDR3 runs to 13 residues. V was pared by 2 bases and J by 9 bases, with 14 bases between. CDR1 and CDR2 from the germline V gene are GTSNPN and SVGIG (reference sequence). CDR3 residues: CAWSSYGGGPQHF. In DNA, the CDR3 is TGTGCCTGGAGTTCATACGGAGGGGGGCCCCAGCATTTT.

This chain connects TRBV5-8 to TRBJ1-6; 7 bases are shared with TRBD1. The CDR3 length is 14 residues. In germline, CDR1 is SGHTS, CDR2 YDEGEE. Unmatched junction bases numbered 6, after V lost 4 bases and J lost 8 bases. CDR3 amino acids: CASSAGTAHSPLHF. For the CDR3, the DNA is TGTGCCAGCAGCGCCGGGACAGCCCATTCACCCCTCCACTTT.